Listed below are T cell receptor beta chains from one sample, sequenced in a study of glioma-infiltrating T cells. TCRdb independently ran MiXCR on the multiplex PCR reads; one entry per CDR3 protein. The repertoire has over 120,000 distinct CDR3 sequences, about 39% of them found once; the top ten carry 20%. The specimen was glioma tissue, nonneoplastic brain tissue, or PBMCs (not recorded which). These receptors came from a human donor with low-grade glioma or glioblastoma, undergoing nonglioma brain surgery, or in good health (not recorded which). CDR3s include the opening cysteine and the closing phenylalanine or tryptophan. D genes are given only for firm matches. Clone size is shown for a subset of rows, as once, few, many or a class of expanded clone.

J gene,V gene,clone size,D gene,CDR3 protein,CDR3 DNA
TRBJ2-2,TRBV27,.,TRBD1,CASSREGGAAGELFF,TGTGCCAGCAGTCGAGAAGGGGGCGCCGCCGGGGAGCTGTTTTTT
TRBJ1-6,TRBV28,many,TRBD1,CASSLIPGQYNSPLHF,TGTGCCAGCAGTCTCATCCCGGGACAGTATAATTCACCCCTCCACTTT
TRBJ1-1,TRBV7-3,.,.,CASSFIRGAEAFF,TGTGCCAGCAGCTTCATCCGCGGGGCTGAAGCTTTCTTT
TRBJ2-1,TRBV28,.,.,CASRADGSSYNEQFF,TGTGCCAGCAGAGCTGACGGGAGCTCCTACAATGAGCAGTTCTTC
TRBJ2-1,TRBV7-2,.,.,CASSRLGTYNEQFF,TGTGCCAGCAGCCGCCTTGGGACCTACAATGAGCAGTTCTTC
TRBJ2-1,TRBV9,once,.,CASSVGTNEQFF,TGTGCCAGCAGCGTAGGGACCAATGAGCAGTTCTTC
TRBJ1-1,TRBV20-1,.,.,CSARDHRNTGAFF,TGCAGTGCTAGAGATCACAGGAACACTGGAGCTTTCTTT
TRBJ2-3,TRBV7-3,few,.,CASSFRDTTDTQYF,TGTGCCAGCAGCTTCAGGGATACCACAGATACGCAGTATTTT
TRBJ2-1,TRBV18,.,.,CASSPTQANEQFF,TGTGCCAGCTCACCTACTCAGGCCAATGAGCAGTTCTTC
TRBJ1-5,TRBV6-1,few,.,CASSPSPYQPQHF,TGTGCCAGCAGCCCGTCCCCCTATCAGCCCCAGCATTTT
TRBJ2-6,TRBV6-5,few,.,CASSSQGRGANVLTF,TGTGCCAGCAGTTCTCAGGGACGTGGGGCCAACGTCCTGACTTTC
TRBJ1-2,TRBV6-2/TRBV6-3,few,TRBD1,CASRLSTGANYGYTF,TGTGCCAGCAGATTGTCGACAGGGGCCAACTATGGCTACACCTTC
TRBJ1-5,TRBV27,many,.,CASSLVGRGNQPQHF,TGTGCCAGCAGTTTGGTGGGCAGGGGCAATCAGCCCCAGCATTTT
TRBJ1-5,TRBV28,.,.,CASSPGDLNQPQHF,TGTGCCAGCAGCCCGGGGGATCTTAATCAGCCCCAGCATTTT
TRBJ1-4,TRBV6-1,once,.,CASRQFDSSDEKLFF,TGTGCCAGCAGACAATTCGACAGTTCTGATGAAAAACTGTTTTTT
TRBJ2-3,TRBV20-1,.,TRBD2,CSARALAVGTDTQYF,TGCAGTGCTAGAGCACTAGCGGTGGGGACAGATACGCAGTATTTT
TRBJ1-2,TRBV28,few,.,CATRKQPYGYTF,TGTGCCACCCGGAAACAGCCGTATGGCTACACCTTC
TRBJ2-7,TRBV12-3/TRBV12-4,.,.,CASSLWPQEYEQYF,TGTGCCAGCAGTTTATGGCCGCAGGAGTACGAGCAGTACTTC
TRBJ2-3,TRBV15,.,TRBD2,CATSRAGGGTDTQYF,TGTGCCACCAGCAGAGCTGGGGGGGGCACAGATACGCAGTATTTT
TRBJ1-6,TRBV6-1,.,.,CASRLGHSNSPLHF,TGTGCCAGCAGGTTGGGACACTCGAATTCACCCCTCCACTTT
TRBJ1-1,TRBV12-3/TRBV12-4,.,.,CASGPRGLNTEAFF,TGTGCCAGCGGGCCCAGGGGACTGAACACTGAAGCTTTCTTT
TRBJ1-2,TRBV4-2,.,.,CASSQDLQGGYGYTF,TGTGCCAGCAGCCAAGATTTGCAAGGGGGCTATGGCTACACCTTC
TRBJ2-5,TRBV2,.,TRBD2,CASSEGLAGGQETQYF,TGTGCCAGCAGTGAAGGGCTAGCGGGGGGGCAAGAGACCCAGTACTTC
TRBJ1-1,TRBV2,.,.,CASSEQANTEAFF,TGTGCCAGCAGTGAACAGGCGAACACTGAAGCTTTCTTT
TRBJ2-5,TRBV4-2,few,.,CASSQALGKETQYF,TGTGCCAGCAGCCAAGCACTGGGGAAAGAGACCCAGTACTTC
TRBJ1-5,TRBV20-1,few,TRBD1,CSAETGTDQPQHF,TGCAGTGCTGAGACAGGGACCGATCAGCCCCAGCATTTT
TRBJ2-1,TRBV12-3/TRBV12-4,few,.,CASSRPNEQFF,TGTGCCAGCAGCCGCCCCAATGAGCAGTTCTTC
TRBJ2-7,TRBV2,few,.,CASSRTEQYF,TGTGCCAGCAGTCGAACCGAGCAGTACTTC
TRBJ1-2,TRBV10-3,.,.,CAISDWEGGYTF,TGTGCCATCAGTGACTGGGAGGGTGGCTACACCTTC
TRBJ2-1,TRBV7-2,.,.,CASRNANEQFF,TGTGCCAGCAGGAACGCAAATGAGCAGTTCTTC
TRBJ2-1,TRBV7-8,few,TRBD2,CASSLVISGRNEQFF,TGTGCCAGCAGCTTAGTTATTAGCGGGAGGAATGAGCAGTTCTTC
TRBJ2-3,TRBV4-1,once,.,CASSQAGSITDTQYF,TGCGCCAGCAGCCAAGCGGGCAGTATCACAGATACGCAGTATTTT
TRBJ2-3,TRBV6-2/TRBV6-3,few,TRBD2,CASSYRQAGITDTQYF,TGTGCCAGCAGTTACCGCCAAGCGGGGATCACAGATACGCAGTATTTT
TRBJ2-5,TRBV2,.,.,CASMEGEIQETQYF,TGTGCCAGCATGGAGGGAGAGATACAAGAGACCCAGTACTTC
TRBJ1-5,TRBV20-1,.,.,CSAGPGLQPQHF,TGCAGCGCTGGCCCGGGGTTGCAGCCCCAGCATTTT
TRBJ2-3,TRBV24-1,many,.,CATRGDRDTQYF,TGTGCCACCAGGGGGGATCGAGATACGCAGTATTTT
TRBJ2-3,TRBV6-1,.,TRBD2,CASSSGTSRGPTQYF,TGTGCCAGCAGTTCCGGGACTAGTAGGGGCCCTACGCAGTATTTT
TRBJ1-2,TRBV24-1,many,.,CATSDGFYGYTF,TGTGCCACCAGTGACGGCTTCTATGGCTACACCTTC
TRBJ2-2,TRBV7-2,.,TRBD2,CASSSVAGGLTGELFF,TGTGCCAGCAGCTCTGTAGCGGGAGGTCTCACCGGGGAGCTGTTTTTT
TRBJ2-7,TRBV6-2/TRBV6-3,.,.,CASSYGQTYEQYF,TGTGCCAGCAGTTATGGGCAGACCTACGAGCAGTACTTC
TRBJ1-2,TRBV28,.,.,CASSPFGNGYTF,.
TRBJ2-7,TRBV4-1,few,.,CASSHGTGFEQYF,TGCGCCAGCAGCCATGGAACAGGGTTCGAGCAGTACTTC
TRBJ1-5,TRBV19,.,.,CASSEDLRNQPQHF,TGTGCCAGTAGTGAGGACCTACGCAATCAGCCCCAGCATTTT
TRBJ1-1,TRBV5-6,few,.,CASSFYWLNTEAFF,TGTGCCAGCAGCTTCTACTGGTTGAACACTGAAGCTTTCTTT
TRBJ1-3,TRBV20-1,.,TRBD1,CSAREGGQVNTIYF,TGCAGTGCTAGAGAAGGGGGACAGGTTAACACCATATATTTT
TRBJ2-3,TRBV20-1,.,.,CSARGQRGSLTDTQYF,TGCAGTGCTAGAGGGCAACGGGGTTCCCTCACAGATACGCAGTATTTT
TRBJ2-3,TRBV20-1,.,.,CSAPRGQVRTDTQYF,TGCAGTGCTCCGCGGGGCCAAGTTAGAACAGATACGCAGTATTTT
TRBJ1-2,TRBV27,.,.,CASSSDLTYGYTF,TGTGCCAGCAGTTCCGACTTGACATATGGCTACACCTTC
TRBJ1-1,TRBV28,.,.,CASSRPEGAFF,TGTGCCAGCAGTCGGCCCGAAGGGGCTTTCTTT
TRBJ2-3,TRBV10-2,.,TRBD2,CASSEGTSGGARTDTQYF,TGCGCCAGCAGTGAAGGCACTAGCGGGGGGGCTAGAACAGATACGCAGTATTTT
TRBJ2-7,TRBV12-3/TRBV12-4,.,.,CASSPPWRRYEQYF,TGTGCCAGCAGTCCTCCATGGCGACGATACGAGCAGTACTTC